This T cell receptor (beta chain) was sequenced during a study of CD8 T cells in Susac syndrome. Reverse transcription of roughly 0.5 to 1 ug RNA was carried out with random hexamers. TCRdb processed the immunoSEQ multiplex PCR reads anew with MiXCR; each CDR3 protein has one entry. The sample includes about 300,000 distinct CDR3 sequences, 65% to 90% of them seen just once. The germline gives CDR1 GTSNPN, CDR2 SVGIG (reference sequence). V gave up 5 bases and J gave up 4 bases, with 8 bases separating them. The CDR3 is 12 amino acids. The V call is TRBV30, the J call TRBJ2-2; possible D gene TRBD1, 5 bases. The clonotype originates from a human donor with multiple sclerosis. Input material: CD8+ T cells from PBMCs. The CDR3 reads CAWGDSTGELFF. CDR3 in DNA: TGTGCCTGGGGAGACAGCACCGGGGAGCTGTTTTTT.